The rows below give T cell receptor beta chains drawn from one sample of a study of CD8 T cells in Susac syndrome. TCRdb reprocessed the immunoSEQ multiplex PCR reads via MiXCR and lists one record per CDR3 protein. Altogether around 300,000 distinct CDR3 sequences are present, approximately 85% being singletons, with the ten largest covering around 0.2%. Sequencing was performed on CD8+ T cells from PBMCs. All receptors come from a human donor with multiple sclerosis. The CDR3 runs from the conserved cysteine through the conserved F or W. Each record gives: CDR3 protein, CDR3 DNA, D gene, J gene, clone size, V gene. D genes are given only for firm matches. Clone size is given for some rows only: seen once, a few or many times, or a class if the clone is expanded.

CDR3: CASSLGQGDFYEQYF
DNA: TGTGCCAGCAGTTTGGGACAGGGAGATTTCTACGAGCAGTACTTC
D: TRBD1
J: TRBJ2-7
size: few
V: TRBV11-2

CDR3: CASSLIVSTGINREQYF
DNA: TGTGCCAGCAGTTTAATCGTGTCGACAGGGATTAACCGCGAGCAGTACTTC
D: TRBD1
J: TRBJ2-7
size: -
V: TRBV27

CDR3: CASSLFGTQETQYF
DNA: TGTGCCAGCAGTTTATTTGGGACCCAAGAGACCCAGTACTTC
D: -
J: TRBJ2-5
size: -
V: TRBV28

CDR3: CASGLDWGTDTQYF
DNA: TGTGCTAGTGGTTTAGATTGGGGAACAGATACGCAGTATTTT
D: -
J: TRBJ2-3
size: -
V: TRBV12-5

CDR3: CASSVEPSGAYEQYF
DNA: TGTGCCAGCAGCGTAGAGCCTAGCGGCGCCTACGAGCAGTACTTC
D: TRBD2
J: TRBJ2-7
size: -
V: TRBV9

CDR3: CASSEKTGGTRAAWYNEQFF
DNA: TGCGCCAGCAGTGAAAAAACTGGCGGGACTAGGGCCGCCTGGTACAATGAGCAGTTCTTC
D: TRBD2
J: TRBJ2-1
size: -
V: TRBV10-2

CDR3: CAWSTGQGFEAFF
DNA: TGTGCCTGGAGCACCGGACAGGGCTTTGAAGCTTTCTTT
D: TRBD1
J: TRBJ1-1
size: few
V: TRBV30

CDR3: CASSLMGMNTEAFF
DNA: TGTGCCAGCAGTTTAATGGGAATGAACACTGAAGCTTTCTTT
D: -
J: TRBJ1-1
size: once
V: TRBV27

CDR3: CASSLNLYEQYF
DNA: TGTGCCAGCAGTTTAAACCTTTACGAGCAGTACTTC
D: -
J: TRBJ2-7
size: -
V: TRBV28

CDR3: CASSAGGFTDTQYF
DNA: TGCGCCAGCAGTGCAGGCGGGTTCACAGATACGCAGTATTTT
D: -
J: TRBJ2-3
size: -
V: TRBV10-1

CDR3: CSVVDSSYNEQFF
DNA: TGCAGCGTGGTGGACTCATCCTACAATGAGCAGTTCTTC
D: -
J: TRBJ2-1
size: -
V: TRBV29-1

CDR3: CASSLLSGSEQYF
DNA: TGTGCCAGCAGCCTCCTCTCAGGGAGCGAGCAGTACTTC
D: -
J: TRBJ2-7
size: -
V: TRBV7-8

CDR3: CASSMGRYGELFF
DNA: TGTGCCAGTAGTATGGGACGGTACGGGGAGCTGTTTTTT
D: -
J: TRBJ2-2
size: -
V: TRBV19

CDR3: CASTTFEGYGYTF
DNA: TGTGCCAGCACCACTTTTGAGGGGTATGGCTACACCTTC
D: -
J: TRBJ1-2
size: once
V: TRBV9

CDR3: CASSSSGRAIDTQYF
DNA: TGTGCCAGCAGCTCAAGCGGGAGGGCCATAGATACGCAGTATTTT
D: TRBD2
J: TRBJ2-3
size: -
V: TRBV9

CDR3: CASSPGTTFTEQFF
DNA: TGTGCCAGCAGCCCCGGGACTACCTTTACTGAGCAGTTCTTC
D: TRBD2
J: TRBJ2-1
size: once
V: TRBV5-6

CDR3: CASSQQIQATNEKLFF
DNA: TGTGCCAGCAGCCAACAGATACAGGCAACTAATGAAAAACTGTTTTTT
D: -
J: TRBJ1-4
size: -
V: TRBV3-1

CDR3: CASSPALRGASYNEQFF
DNA: TGTGCCAGCAGCCCAGCACTACGGGGGGCTTCCTACAATGAGCAGTTCTTC
D: -
J: TRBJ2-1
size: -
V: TRBV7-9

CDR3: CASSLRTPHSYEQYF
DNA: TGTGCCAGCAGCTTGAGGACGCCTCATTCCTACGAGCAGTACTTC
D: -
J: TRBJ2-7
size: few
V: TRBV7-9

CDR3: CASSVEGVGGNEKLFF
DNA: TGTGCCAGCAGCGTAGAAGGGGTGGGCGGTAATGAAAAACTGTTTTTT
D: -
J: TRBJ1-4
size: -
V: TRBV9

CDR3: CASSLGFGSNQPQHF
DNA: TGTGCCAGCAGCTTAGGCTTTGGTAGCAATCAGCCCCAGCATTTT
D: -
J: TRBJ1-5
size: -
V: TRBV7-2

CDR3: CASSYMSTNTGELFF
DNA: TGTGCCAGCAGTTACATGAGCACGAACACCGGGGAGCTGTTTTTT
D: -
J: TRBJ2-2
size: -
V: TRBV6-5

CDR3: CASRASGRRNTQYF
DNA: TGTGCCAGCAGGGCTAGCGGGAGAAGGAATACGCAGTATTTT
D: TRBD2
J: TRBJ2-3
size: -
V: TRBV28

CDR3: CASPAGYSEQCF
DNA: TGTGCCAGCCCGGCGGGGTATTCCGAGCAGTGCTTC
D: -
J: TRBJ2-7
size: -
V: TRBV19

CDR3: CASSSVFYEQYF
DNA: TGTGCCAGTAGTTCCGTTTTTTACGAGCAGTACTTC
D: -
J: TRBJ2-7
size: -
V: TRBV19

CDR3: CAWSDDGGNQETQYF
DNA: TGTGCCTGGAGTGACGACGGCGGCAACCAAGAGACCCAGTACTTC
D: -
J: TRBJ2-5
size: -
V: TRBV30

CDR3: CASRMSGGGYSPLHF
DNA: TGTGCCAGTAGGATGTCAGGGGGCGGATATTCACCCCTCCACTTT
D: TRBD1
J: TRBJ1-6
size: -
V: TRBV19

CDR3: CASSERLGTVYEQYF
DNA: TGTGCCAGCAGCGAACGCCTTGGGACCGTCTACGAGCAGTACTTC
D: -
J: TRBJ2-7
size: -
V: TRBV7-9

CDR3: CASTITSGYNEQFF
DNA: TGTGCCAGCACCATAACTAGCGGCTACAATGAGCAGTTCTTC
D: TRBD2
J: TRBJ2-1
size: -
V: TRBV27

CDR3: CASSLAPVTDTQYF
DNA: TGTGCCAGCAGTCTTGCACCGGTCACAGATACGCAGTATTTT
D: -
J: TRBJ2-3
size: -
V: TRBV27

CDR3: CATSDGGEQYF
DNA: TGTGCCACCAGTGACGGGGGCGAGCAGTACTTC
D: -
J: TRBJ2-7
size: -
V: TRBV24-1

CDR3: CASTGLAGGRETQYF
DNA: TGTGCCAGCACCGGACTAGCGGGAGGGCGAGAGACCCAGTACTTC
D: TRBD2
J: TRBJ2-5
size: -
V: TRBV6-2/TRBV6-3

CDR3: CASSLNTGSPWSSPLHF
DNA: TGTGCCAGCAGCTTGAACACGGGCAGCCCGTGGAGTTCACCCCTCCACTTT
D: -
J: TRBJ1-6
size: -
V: TRBV5-6

CDR3: CAWNWGSGIPEQYF
DNA: TGTGCCTGGAATTGGGGTAGCGGGATCCCCGAGCAGTACTTC
D: TRBD2
J: TRBJ2-7
size: -
V: TRBV30

CDR3: CSAREGSGRAYEQYF
DNA: TGCAGTGCTAGAGAGGGTAGCGGGAGGGCCTACGAGCAGTACTTC
D: TRBD2
J: TRBJ2-7
size: few
V: TRBV20-1

CDR3: CASSSLAGVGNEQFF
DNA: TGTGCCAGCAGTTCCTTGGCGGGAGTGGGGAATGAGCAGTTCTTC
D: TRBD2
J: TRBJ2-1
size: few
V: TRBV7-2

CDR3: CASSQRGPNPSYNEQFF
DNA: TGTGCCAGCAGCCAACGAGGACCCAACCCCTCCTACAATGAGCAGTTCTTC
D: -
J: TRBJ2-1
size: few
V: TRBV4-2

CDR3: CASSHRTTDTQHF
DNA: TGCGCCAGCAGCCACCGTACCACAGATACGCAGCATTTT
D: -
J: TRBJ1-5
size: -
V: TRBV5-1

CDR3: CASSLGWATEIDSNQPQHF
DNA: TGTGCCAGCAGCTTGGGATGGGCGACCGAGATTGATAGCAATCAGCCCCAGCATTTT
D: -
J: TRBJ1-5
size: -
V: TRBV5-6

CDR3: CASRDGLAGFNEQFF
DNA: TGTGCCAGCAGGGATGGACTAGCGGGGTTCAATGAGCAGTTCTTC
D: TRBD2
J: TRBJ2-1
size: -
V: TRBV27

CDR3: CASSGPAYEQYF
DNA: TGTGCCAGCAGCGGACCTGCATACGAGCAGTACTTC
D: -
J: TRBJ2-7
size: -
V: TRBV7-9

CDR3: CASSSGWDEQYF
DNA: TGCGCCAGCAGCTCCGGTTGGGACGAGCAGTACTTC
D: -
J: TRBJ2-7
size: -
V: TRBV5-1

CDR3: CASSPRLAGGPGDTQYF
DNA: TGTGCCAGCAGCCCCAGACTAGCGGGAGGGCCCGGGGATACGCAGTATTTT
D: TRBD2
J: TRBJ2-3
size: -
V: TRBV9

CDR3: CASSLDGDYPDF
DNA: TGTGCCAGCAGCTTAGATGGTGACTACCCAGACTTC
D: -
J: TRBJ2-5
size: few
V: TRBV7-2

CDR3: CASSEGLAGVSSSYNEQFF
DNA: TGTGCCAGCAGCGAGGGACTAGCGGGAGTCTCGAGCTCCTACAATGAGCAGTTCTTC
D: TRBD2
J: TRBJ2-1
size: -
V: TRBV9

CDR3: CSVEGGGSYEQYF
DNA: TGCAGCGTTGAAGGGGGAGGGTCCTACGAGCAGTACTTC
D: TRBD2
J: TRBJ2-7
size: -
V: TRBV29-1

CDR3: CASSLTTSEGSEQYF
DNA: TGTGCCAGCAGCTTGACAACTAGCGAAGGGTCCGAGCAGTACTTC
D: TRBD2
J: TRBJ2-7
size: once
V: TRBV7-9

CDR3: CASSFPAGMNTEAFF
DNA: TGCGCCAGCAGCTTCCCCGCAGGGATGAACACTGAAGCTTTCTTT
D: -
J: TRBJ1-1
size: -
V: TRBV5-1

CDR3: CASSALDRQRGNQPQHF
DNA: TGTGCCAGCAGTGCCCTGGACAGGCAAAGAGGCAATCAGCCCCAGCATTTT
D: TRBD1
J: TRBJ1-5
size: -
V: TRBV6-2/TRBV6-3

CDR3: CASMGRGRGIRTFDEQFF
DNA: TGTGCCAGTATGGGGCGAGGACGCGGGATTAGGACCTTCGACGAGCAGTTCTTC
D: -
J: TRBJ2-1
size: -
V: TRBV19

CDR3: CASSFPGGPSGSAEGLYEQYF
DNA: TGTGCCAGCAGTTTCCCTGGGGGCCCTAGCGGGAGTGCCGAGGGCCTCTACGAGCAGTACTTC
D: TRBD2
J: TRBJ2-7
size: -
V: TRBV28

CDR3: CASAMTGFGNTIYF
DNA: TGTGCCAGCGCCATGACAGGGTTCGGAAACACCATATATTTT
D: TRBD1
J: TRBJ1-3
size: -
V: TRBV27

CDR3: CASSALNSKVSTNEKLFF
DNA: TGTGCCAGCAGTGCATTAAACTCGAAAGTTTCGACTAATGAAAAACTGTTTTTT
D: -
J: TRBJ1-4
size: -
V: TRBV6-4

CDR3: CASSGRAAYNEQFF
DNA: TGTGCCAGCAGCGGGAGAGCCGCCTACAATGAGCAGTTCTTC
D: -
J: TRBJ2-1
size: -
V: TRBV28